What follows is one T cell receptor beta chain and its context. No antigen is known for it. The sample is drawn from a study of beta chain features in type 1 diabetes. Sequencing targeted expressed TCRB transcripts, as all isolated RNA had been reverse transcribed. Here immunoSEQ multiplex PCR was the method, and the copy in TCRdb shows in-frame clones only, minus some. This sample yields about 270,000 clones, of which roughly 15% are seen a single time; around 0.03% belongs to the top ten. Overall study findings and caveats: The study left unresolved whether HLA type influences TCRB rearrangement.

This TCR was recovered from a woman aged 40 to 49 in good health. The material sequenced was naive CD4+ T cells from blood.

The CDR3 coding sequence is TGTGCCAGCAGCGTCTCGGATACGCAGTATTTT. Translating it yields CASSVSDTQYF. The chain is built from TRBV5-6 and TRBJ2-3, with D unclear. Per the germline V gene, CDR1 is SGHDT and CDR2 is YYEEEE. This CDR3 is built from 11 residues. Trimming cost V 4 bases and J 6 bases, with 6 bases left between them.